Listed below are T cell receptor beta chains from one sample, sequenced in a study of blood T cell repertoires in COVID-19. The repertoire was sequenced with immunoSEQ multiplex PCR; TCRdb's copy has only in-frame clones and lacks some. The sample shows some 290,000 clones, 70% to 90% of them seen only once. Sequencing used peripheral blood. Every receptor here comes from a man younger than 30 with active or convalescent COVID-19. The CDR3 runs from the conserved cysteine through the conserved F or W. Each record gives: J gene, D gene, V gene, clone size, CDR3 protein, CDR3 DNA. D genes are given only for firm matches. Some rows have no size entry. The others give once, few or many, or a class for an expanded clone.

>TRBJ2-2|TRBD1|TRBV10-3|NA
CAIRGRQGPGELFF
TGTGCCATCAGGGGGAGACAGGGGCCCGGGGAGCTGTTTTTT
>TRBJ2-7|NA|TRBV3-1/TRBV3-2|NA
CASSQVSPSYEQYF
TGTGCCAGCAGCCAAGTATCTCCCTCCTACGAGCAGTACTTC
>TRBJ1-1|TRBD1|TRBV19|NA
CASSIMTGRNTEAFF
TGTGCCAGTAGTATTATGACAGGGAGGAACACTGAAGCTTTCTTT
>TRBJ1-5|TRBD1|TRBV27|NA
CASRPGTDNQPQHF
TGTGCCAGCAGACCCGGGACAGATAATCAGCCCCAGCATTTT
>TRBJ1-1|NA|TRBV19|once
CASSMRRSTEAFF
TGTGCCAGTAGTATGAGGCGGAGTACTGAAGCTTTCTTT
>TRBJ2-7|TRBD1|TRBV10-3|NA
CASSYTTPGQGHEQYF
TGTGCCAGTTCCTACACTACCCCGGGACAGGGCCACGAGCAGTACTTC
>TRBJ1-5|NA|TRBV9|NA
CASSVGGAYQPQHF
TGTGCCAGCAGCGTAGGGGGAGCCTATCAGCCCCAGCATTTT
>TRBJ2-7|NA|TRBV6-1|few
CASSEAPVEQYF
TGTGCCAGCAGTGAAGCCCCAGTAGAGCAGTACTTC
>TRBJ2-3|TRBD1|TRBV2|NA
CASSPGQGQWDTQYF
TGTGCCAGCAGTCCCGGACAGGGGCAATGGGATACGCAGTATTTT
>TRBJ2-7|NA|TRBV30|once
CAWNRQGYEQYF
TGTGCCTGGAACAGGCAGGGGTACGAGCAGTACTTC
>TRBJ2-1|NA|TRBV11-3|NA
CASSLEGLDNEQFF
TGTGCCAGCAGCTTAGAGGGGCTCGACAATGAGCAGTTCTTC
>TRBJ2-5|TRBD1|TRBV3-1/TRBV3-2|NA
CASSEGQGARETQYF
TGTGCCAGCAGCGAGGGACAGGGGGCTCGAGAGACCCAGTACTTC
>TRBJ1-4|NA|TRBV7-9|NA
CASSGGVRRNEKLFF
TGTGCCAGCAGTGGAGGTGTGCGGCGCAATGAAAAACTGTTTTTT
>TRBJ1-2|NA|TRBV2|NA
CASSGTVYGYTF
TGTGCCAGCAGTGGGACAGTCTATGGCTACACCTTC
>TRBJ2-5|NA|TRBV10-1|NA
CASSESLQETQYF
TGCGCCAGCAGTGAGTCCCTCCAAGAGACCCAGTACTTC
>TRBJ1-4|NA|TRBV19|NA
CASSDGPPYGNEKLFF
TGTGCCAGTAGTGATGGTCCGCCGTACGGGAATGAAAAACTGTTTTTT
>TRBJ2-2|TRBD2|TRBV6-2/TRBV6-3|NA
CASSYGPAGGTGELFF
TGTGCCAGCAGTTACGGGCCAGCGGGGGGCACCGGGGAGCTGTTTTTT
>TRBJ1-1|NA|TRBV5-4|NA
CASRRPGVPAGTEAFF
TGTGCCAGCAGACGACCGGGGGTCCCGGCGGGCACTGAAGCTTTCTTT
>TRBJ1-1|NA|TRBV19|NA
CASRMRAGAEAFF
TGTGCCAGTAGAATGCGGGCAGGGGCTGAAGCTTTCTTT
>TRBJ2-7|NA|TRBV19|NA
CASARSGSSYEQYF
TGTGCCAGCGCACGGTCAGGTAGCTCCTACGAGCAGTACTTC
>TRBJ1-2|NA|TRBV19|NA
CASNIYSAAGGRYTF
TGTGCCAGTAATATATATTCAGCGGCAGGTGGTCGCTACACCTTC
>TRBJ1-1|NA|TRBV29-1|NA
CSPTRNKAFF
TGCAGCCCGACAAGAAATAAAGCTTTCTTT
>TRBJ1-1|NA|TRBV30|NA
CAWSAPQGHLNTEAFF
TGTGCCTGGAGTGCCCCTCAGGGACACCTGAACACTGAAGCTTTCTTT
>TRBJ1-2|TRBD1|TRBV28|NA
CASREGGTAAYGYTF
TGTGCCAGCAGAGAGGGCGGGACAGCAGCCTATGGCTACACCTTC
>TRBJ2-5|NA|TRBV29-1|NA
CSVEGAAVLETQYF
TGCAGCGTTGAAGGGGCAGCTGTTCTGGAGACCCAGTACTTC
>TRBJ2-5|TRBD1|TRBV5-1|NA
CASSWGTATQETQYF
TGCGCCAGCAGCTGGGGGACAGCTACCCAAGAGACCCAGTACTTC
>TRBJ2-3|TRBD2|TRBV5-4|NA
CASSLNGGFFEQYF
TGTGCCAGCAGCTTGAACGGGGGGTTTTTTGAGCAGTATTTT
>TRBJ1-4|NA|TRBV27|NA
CASSFAGADEKLFF
TGTGCCAGCAGTTTTGCAGGAGCGGATGAAAAACTGTTTTTT
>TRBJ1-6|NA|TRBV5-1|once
CASSLMDSYNSPLHF
TGCGCCAGCAGCCTGATGGACAGTTATAATTCACCCCTCCACTTT
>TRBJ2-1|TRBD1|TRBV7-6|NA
CASSLAITGTGPYNEQFF
TGTGCCAGCAGCTTAGCGATAACCGGGACAGGGCCCTACAATGAGCAGTTCTTC
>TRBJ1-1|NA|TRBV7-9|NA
CASSLAWSGRGAFF
TGTGCCAGCAGCTTAGCGTGGTCAGGGAGGGGAGCTTTCTTT
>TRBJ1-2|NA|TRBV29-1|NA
CSAEGLYGYTF
TGCAGCGCCGAGGGCCTCTATGGCTACACCTTC
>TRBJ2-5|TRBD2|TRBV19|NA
CASSIGLAGRGETQYF
TGTGCCAGTAGTATAGGCCTAGCGGGGAGGGGAGAGACCCAGTACTTC
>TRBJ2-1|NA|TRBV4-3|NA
CASSQDAGVYPNEQFF
TGCGCCAGCAGCCAAGATGCCGGGGTCTATCCTAATGAGCAGTTCTTC
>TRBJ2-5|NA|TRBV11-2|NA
CASSGGYQETQYF
TGTGCCAGCAGTGGGGGGTACCAAGAGACCCAGTACTTC
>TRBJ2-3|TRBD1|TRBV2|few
CASREDRVAVSTDTQYF
TGTGCCAGCAGGGAAGACAGGGTGGCGGTTAGCACAGATACGCAGTATTTT
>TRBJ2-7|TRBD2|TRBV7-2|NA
CASSSVLSGSGYEQYF
TGTGCCAGCAGCTCCGTACTTAGCGGGAGTGGTTACGAGCAGTACTTC
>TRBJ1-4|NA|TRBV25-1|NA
CASKVQGGEKLFF
TGTGCCAGCAAGGTACAGGGCGGAGAAAAACTGTTTTTT
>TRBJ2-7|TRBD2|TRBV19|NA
CASSRGGESLLQYF
TGTGCCAGTTCCCGTGGGGGGGAGTCCCTCCTCCAGTACTTC
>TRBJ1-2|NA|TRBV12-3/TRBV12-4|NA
CASSFTDRLSYTF
TGTGCCAGCAGTTTTACCGACAGATTAAGCTACACCTTC
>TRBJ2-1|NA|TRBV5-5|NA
CASSTPGSYNEQFF
TGTGCCAGCAGCACGCCGGGATCCTACAATGAGCAGTTCTTC
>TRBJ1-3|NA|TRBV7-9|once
CASSYNGNTIYF
TGTGCCAGCAGCTACAACGGAAACACCATATATTTT
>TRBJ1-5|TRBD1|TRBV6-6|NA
CASSRRQGHVKNSNQPQHF
TGTGCCAGCAGTCGACGACAGGGACATGTTAAGAATAGCAATCAGCCCCAGCATTTT
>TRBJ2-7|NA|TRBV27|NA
CASSFLPRIPYEQYF
TGTGCCAGCAGTTTCCTACCCAGGATCCCCTACGAGCAGTACTTC
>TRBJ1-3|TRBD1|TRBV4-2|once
CASSQGRGDTIYF
TGTGCCAGCAGCCAAGGCAGGGGGGACACCATATATTTT
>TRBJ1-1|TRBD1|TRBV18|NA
CASSPPGGNTEAFF
TGTGCCAGCTCACCTCCAGGGGGTAACACTGAAGCTTTCTTT
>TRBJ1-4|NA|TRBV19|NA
CASYSTGRNEKLFF
TGTGCCAGTTATTCTACAGGGAGAAATGAAAAACTGTTTTTT
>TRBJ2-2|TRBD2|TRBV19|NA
CASSAGGGITGELFF
TGTGCCAGTAGTGCCGGGGGGGGTATCACCGGGGAGCTGTTTTTT
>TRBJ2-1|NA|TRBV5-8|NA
CASSLGLLNEQFF
TGTGCCAGCAGCTTGGGACTTTTGAATGAGCAGTTCTTC
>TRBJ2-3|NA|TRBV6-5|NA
CASSYLGGADTQYF
TGTGCCAGCAGTTACCTGGGGGGTGCAGATACGCAGTATTTT
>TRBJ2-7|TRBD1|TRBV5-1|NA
CASSSGTGEGRAQYF
TGCGCCAGCAGTTCCGGGACAGGGGAAGGTCGGGCTCAGTACTTC
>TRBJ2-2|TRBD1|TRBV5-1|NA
CASSWDRAHTGELFF
TGCGCCAGCAGCTGGGACAGGGCCCACACCGGGGAGCTGTTTTTT
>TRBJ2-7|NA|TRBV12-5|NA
CASARLYEQYF
TGTGCTAGTGCCAGGCTCTACGAGCAGTACTTC
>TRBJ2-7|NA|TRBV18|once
CASSPGGREQYF
TGTGCCAGCTCACCAGGAGGGCGCGAGCAGTACTTC
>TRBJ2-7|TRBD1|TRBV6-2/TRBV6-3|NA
CASSLRDRGEQYF
TGTGCCAGCAGTCTCCGGGACAGGGGCGAGCAGTACTTC
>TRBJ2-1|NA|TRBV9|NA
CASSVAVVTYNEQFF
TGTGCCAGCAGCGTAGCGGTAGTTACCTACAATGAGCAGTTCTTC
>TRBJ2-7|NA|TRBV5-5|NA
CASSYTGNEQYF
TGTGCCAGCAGCTACACAGGGAACGAGCAGTACTTC